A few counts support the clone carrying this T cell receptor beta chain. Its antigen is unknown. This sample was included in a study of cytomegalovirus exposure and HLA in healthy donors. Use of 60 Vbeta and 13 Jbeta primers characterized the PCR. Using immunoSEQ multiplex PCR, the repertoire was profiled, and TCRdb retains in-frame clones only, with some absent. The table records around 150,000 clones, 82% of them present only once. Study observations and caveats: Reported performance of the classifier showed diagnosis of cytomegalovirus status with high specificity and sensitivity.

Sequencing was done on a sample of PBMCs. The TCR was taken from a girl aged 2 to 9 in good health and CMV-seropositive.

This chain's CDR3 is CASSGFRGTYNEQFF. Here the CDR3 DNA reads TGTGCCAGCAGCGGCTTCAGGGGAACCTACAATGAGCAGTTCTTC. J is TRBJ2-1 and V is TRBV9; a weak D match, TRBD1 (6 bases). Germline loops: CDR1 SGDLS, CDR2 YYNGEE. This CDR3 is 15 amino acids long. V dropped 3 bases and J dropped 2 bases, with 12 bases sitting between them.